These T cell receptor beta chains were read from a single sample in a study of spatial heterogeneity in lung cancer. One entry per CDR3 protein, called by TCRdb with MiXCR from the 5' RACE reads. Of under 150,000 distinct CDR3 sequences detected, 10% to 13% appear once; the ten largest clones hold 20% to 25%. Sequences were derived from PBMCs, sampled at follow-up. These receptor sequences come from a female donor with early-stage non-small cell lung cancer. The CDR3 runs from the conserved cysteine through the conserved F or W. The D gene is left open where the match is weak. Expanded clones are given a class, and other clones once, few, many or no size at all.

few	NA	TRBV7-3	TRBJ1-1	CASSVGYFTEAFF	TGTGCCAGCAGCGTGGGCTACTTCACTGAAGCTTTCTTT
many	NA	TRBV29-1	TRBJ1-1	CSVVEGLGEAFF	TGCAGCGTTGTCGAGGGCCTCGGCGAAGCTTTCTTT
NA	NA	TRBV10-3	TRBJ2-7	CAISESVRPEQYF	TGTGCCATCAGTGAGTCCGTAAGGCCGGAGCAGTACTTC
few	NA	TRBV19	TRBJ2-4	CASSNPGDRNIQYF	TGTGCCAGTAGTAATCCCGGCGACAGAAACATTCAGTACTTC
NA	NA	TRBV2	TRBJ2-3	CASSVETTDTQYF	TGTGCCAGCAGTGTCGAAACCACAGATACGCAGTATTTT
NA	NA	TRBV14	TRBJ1-1	CASSQAGMNTEAFF	TGTGCCAGCAGCCAGGCAGGGATGAACACTGAAGCTTTCTTT
few	NA	TRBV3-1	TRBJ1-2	CASSPRDTNYGYTF	TGTGCCAGCAGCCCCCGGGACACCAACTATGGCTACACCTTC
few	TRBD2	TRBV11-3	TRBJ2-3	CASSPGLAGGPDTQYF	TGTGCCAGCAGCCCCGGACTAGCGGGAGGACCAGATACGCAGTATTTT
few	NA	TRBV5-6	TRBJ1-1	CASSSTGGGVGNTEAFF	TGTGCCAGCAGCTCCACCGGGGGGGGCGTTGGGAACACTGAAGCTTTCTTT
many	NA	TRBV7-9	TRBJ2-3	CASSFLGGRTTDTQYF	TGTGCCAGCAGCTTCCTCGGGGGGCGAACCACAGATACGCAGTATTTT
few	NA	TRBV19	TRBJ2-7	CASSIVGGSSYEQYF	TGTGCCAGTAGTATAGTTGGGGGGAGCTCCTACGAGCAGTACTTC
many	NA	TRBV24-1	TRBJ2-1	CATSDSPSGQTNFYNEQFF	TGTGCCACCAGTGATTCCCCCTCAGGACAGACGAATTTCTACAATGAGCAGTTCTTC
few	NA	TRBV19	TRBJ2-6	CASTNTAGTNVLTF	TGTGCCAGTACCAATACCGCGGGAACCAACGTCCTGACTTTC
many	NA	TRBV6-2/TRBV6-3	TRBJ1-5	CASTGEGGPNQPQHF	TGTGCCAGCACTGGCGAGGGGGGCCCCAATCAGCCCCAGCATTTT
NA	NA	TRBV28	TRBJ2-5	CASSLYRGGKTQYF	TGTGCCAGCAGTTTGTACAGGGGAGGGAAGACCCAGTACTTC
few	NA	TRBV2	TRBJ1-1	CASRGLRIVAFF	TGTGCCAGCAGGGGACTCCGGATTGTAGCTTTCTTT
few	NA	TRBV19	TRBJ2-3	CASSPSLAVRGTDTQYF	TGTGCCAGTAGTCCCTCATTAGCGGTTAGGGGGACAGATACGCAGTATTTT
NA	NA	TRBV29-1	TRBJ1-1	CSARTTREAFF	TGCAGCGCCAGGACAACAAGAGAAGCTTTCTTT
NA	TRBD1	TRBV19	TRBJ2-3	CARSRKGALFWDTQYF	TGTGCCAGGTCCAGGAAGGGGGCCTTGTTTTGGGATACGCAGTATTTT
few	NA	TRBV21-1	TRBJ2-1	CAIPPGTSTYNEQFF	TGTGCCATCCCACCCGGGACAAGTACCTACAATGAGCAGTTCTTC
NA	NA	TRBV7-2	TRBJ1-2	CASSLEGGRANYGYTF	TGTGCCAGCAGCTTAGAGGGGGGACGGGCTAACTATGGCTACACCTTC
NA	NA	TRBV9	TRBJ1-1	CASSEGQGLANTEAFF	TGTGCCAGCAGCGAAGGGCAGGGACTAGCGAACACTGAAGCTTTCTTT
NA	NA	TRBV11-2	TRBJ2-1	CASSPVGYNEQFF	TGTGCCAGCAGCCCTGTGGGGTACAATGAGCAGTTCTTC
medium-sized	NA	TRBV19	TRBJ1-1	CASRPNFWGDTEAFF	TGTGCCAGTAGACCAAATTTTTGGGGAGACACTGAAGCTTTCTTT
NA	NA	TRBV5-1	TRBJ1-3	CASSSTGIPGNTIYF	TGCGCCAGCAGCTCAACAGGTATTCCTGGAAACACCATATATTTT
NA	TRBD1	TRBV6-4	TRBJ2-2	CATSPSTGVGELFF	TGTGCCACCTCACCTTCGACAGGGGTCGGGGAGCTGTTTTTT
many	TRBD1	TRBV7-3	TRBJ1-1	CASSSNRGSEAFF	TGTGCCAGCAGCTCCAACAGGGGCTCTGAAGCTTTCTTT
NA	NA	TRBV18	TRBJ2-2	CASSPRSVEHDTGELFF	TGTGCCAGCTCACCACGATCGGTAGAGCATGACACCGGGGAGCTGTTTTTT
few	NA	TRBV6-5	TRBJ1-5	CASSYDGTAQPQHF	TGTGCCAGCAGTTACGACGGGACGGCACAGCCCCAGCATTTT
NA	NA	TRBV7-9	TRBJ1-3	CASNSRDSGNTIYF	TGTGCCAGCAACTCGCGGGACTCTGGAAACACCATATATTTT
few	NA	TRBV7-2	TRBJ1-5	CASSSYTGQTPLPPQHF	TGTGCCAGCAGCTCCTACACGGGACAAACCCCTCTTCCCCCCCAGCATTTT